The present entry profiles one T cell receptor beta chain with its context. What it binds is unknown. Treatment indicated: 19 received Ad26.COV2.S at low or high dose, single or two shots; about five received placebo; per-sample allocation not given. Vaccine and placebo recipients were sampled on day 63 after the first injection. An adult donor aged 18-55 years was enrolled in Boston. The data are from a study of Ad26.COV2.S vaccination and SARS-CoV-2 variants. For the study at large: By the intramuscular route, Ad26.COV2.S was given once, or twice 56 days apart.

Study-wide findings and caveats: Non-spike TCR breadth did not differ much between vaccine and placebo recipients.

Only in-frame clones appear in the TCRdb table, and some are missing; sequencing was by immunoSEQ multiplex PCR. The table shows a few hundred thousand clones, with around 90% occurring only once. Trimming cost V 1 base and J 3 bases, with 9 bases left between them. This CDR3 spans 14 amino acids. Germline CDR1 SGHTA, CDR2 FQGNSA. The sample was peripheral blood, taken in a trial of Ad26.COV2.S vaccine versus placebo. The sequence was collected from a person between 18 and 60 years old who received the Ad26.COV2.S COVID-19 vaccine or a placebo. The rearrangement uses TRBV7-2 and TRBJ1-1, with D possibly being TRBD1 (6 bases). In nucleotides, the CDR3 is TGTGCCAGCAGCTTAGTTCACAGGGACACTGAAGCTTTCTTT. It codes for CASSLVHRDTEAFF.